These 26 T cell receptor beta chains were sequenced from one sample in a study of Ad26.COV2.S vaccination and SARS-CoV-2 variants. Treatment indicated: 15 to 20 received Ad26.COV2.S at low or high dose, single or two shots; about 5 received placebo; per-sample allocation not given. At day 63 after the first vaccine or placebo injection, samples were drawn. The repertoire was sequenced with immunoSEQ multiplex PCR; TCRdb's copy has only in-frame clones and lacks some. This sample yields about 460,000 clones, of which nearly 90% are seen a single time; 1.5% to 2% belongs to the top ten. Sample: peripheral blood, taken in a trial of Ad26.COV2.S vaccine versus placebo. Receptor source: a person aged 18-65 years who received the Ad26.COV2.S COVID-19 vaccine or a placebo.

The chain uses TRBV27 and TRBJ2-7; D gene unclear. The CDR3 is made up of 16 amino acids. V gave up 0 bases and J gave up 3 bases, with 15 bases separating them. The germline gives CDR1 MNHEY, CDR2 SMNVEV (reference sequence). DNA for the CDR3: TGTGCCAGCAGTTTATCGAGATATAGGCCGGGCTACGAGCAGTACTTC. Protein: CASSLSRYRPGYEQYF.

This chain connects TRBV6-2 or TRBV6-3 to TRBJ1-2, with 7 bases fitting TRBD1. Germline lookup yields CDR1 MNHEY and CDR2 SVGEGT. The CDR3 is 18 amino acids. With 3 bases clipped from V and 0 bases from J, the junction kept 13 bases outside the gene matches. CDR3 nucleotides: TGTGCCAGCAGTTATGGAGGCGGACAGGTAATAGCTAACTATGGCTACACCTTC. Translation: CASSYGGGQVIANYGYTF.

The chain has TRBV18 and TRBJ1-5; TRBD1 aligns across 7 bases. J lost 4 bases, V lost 2 bases, and 11 bases had no gene match. CDR1 is KGHSH, CDR2 LQKENI, per germline. There are 17 residues in the CDR3. The DNA for the CDR3 is TGTGCCAGCTCACCATCTCTTAAAGGGGGCAGGAATCAGCCCCAGCATTTT. It codes for CASSPSLKGGRNQPQHF.

This clone was seen only once. The V and J genes are TRBV3-1 (or the pseudogene TRBV3-2) and TRBJ1-5, with D maybe TRBD1 (5 bases). Germline V gene data show CDR1 as LGHDT and CDR2 as YNNKEL (reference sequence). This CDR3 region has 15 residues. V gave up 0 bases and J gave up 5 bases, with 11 bases separating them. The CDR3 DNA follows: TGTGCCAGCAGCCAAGACTCAGGGACCCATCAGCCCCAGCATTTT. Its translation is CASSQDSGTHQPQHF.

The chain uses TRBV21-1 and TRBJ2-4; the DNA was not compared with TRBD1, the D call given in the table. TRBV21-1 is a pseudogene segment. The CDR3 length is 16 residues. CDR3 DNA: TGTGCCAGCAGCAGGCGGGACAGAGTAGCCAAAAACATTCAGTACTTC. It codes for CASSRRDRVAKNIQYF.

J is TRBJ1-1 and V is TRBV3-1 (or the pseudogene TRBV3-2), with D perhaps matching TRBD1 (6 bases). V was shortened by 0 bases and J by 6 bases, with 11 bases between the two germline ends. The CDR3 spans 14 residues. Germline values: CDR1 LGHDT, CDR2 YNNKEL (reference sequence). The CDR3 spells CASSQDNGGAEAFF. CDR3 DNA: TGTGCCAGCAGCCAAGATAACGGGGGCGCTGAAGCTTTCTTT.

The rearrangement uses TRBV13 and TRBJ2-7; D perhaps matches TRBD1 (6 bases). V lost 0 bases and J 3 bases, leaving 9 bases between the germline ends. From germline, CDR1 is PRHDT and CDR2 FYEKMQ (reference sequence). This CDR3 is 14 amino acids long. CDR3 sequence: CASSLGAGVYEQYF. For the CDR3, the DNA is TGTGCCAGCAGCTTAGGGGCAGGGGTCTACGAGCAGTACTTC.

The chain couples TRBV28 to TRBJ1-2, with D unclear. The CDR3 runs to 12 residues. With 7 bases removed from V and 13 bases from J, the gap between germline ends came to 19 bases. Germline CDR1 MDHEN, CDR2 SYDVKM. The CDR3 sequence: CASTPGGRWVTF. Written as DNA, the CDR3 is TGTGCCAGCACCCCAGGAGGCCGATGGGTCACCTTC.

The chain carries TRBV9 and TRBJ2-3; TRBD2 agrees at 10 bases. The CDR3 sequence is 16 residues long. V shed 0 bases, J shed 4 bases, and the junction held 5 bases outside the gene matches. The germline V gene encodes CDR1 SGDLS and CDR2 YYNGEE. The chain's CDR3 is CASSVVASGGSDTQYF. The CDR3 DNA sequence: TGTGCCAGCAGCGTAGTAGCTAGCGGGGGATCAGATACGCAGTATTTT.

This clone was detected only a few times. V gene TRBV7-3 combines with J gene TRBJ2-5, with 8 bases matching TRBD2. Trimming at V came to 0 bases and at J to 1 base, leaving 4 bases not matched to a gene. Germline CDR1 SGHTA, CDR2 FQGTGA. The CDR3 sequence is 16 residues long. DNA for the CDR3: TGTGCCAGCAGCTTAACTTATAGCGGGACCCAAGAGACCCAGTACTTC. Encoded protein: CASSLTYSGTQETQYF. The full variable domain, its missing parts supplied by reference TRBV7-3 and TRBJ2-5, is GAGVSQTPSNKVTEKGKYVELRCDPISGHTALYWYRQSLGQGPEFLIYFQGTGAADDSGLPNDRFFAVRPEGSVSTLKIQRTERGDSAVYLCASSLTYSGTQETQYFGPGTRLLVL.

The chain joins TRBV3-1 (or the pseudogene TRBV3-2) to TRBJ1-5; D is undetermined. From germline, CDR1 is LGHDT and CDR2 YNNKEL (reference sequence). Deletions cut 1 base from V and 1 base from J, with 5 bases between. The CDR3 consists of 14 residues. CDR3 in amino acids: CASSQVWSNQPQHF. The CDR3 nucleotides are TGTGCCAGCAGCCAAGTTTGGAGCAATCAGCCCCAGCATTTT.

About this clone itself: The sample contains more than one DNA sequence encoding this CDR3. The chain carries TRBV5-1 and TRBJ1-2, with 7 bases fitting TRBD1. V trimming: 0 bases; J trimming: 0 bases; junction bases outside the gene matches: 2. The germline CDR1 and CDR2 sequences are SGHRS and YFSETQ. The CDR3 runs 15 residues. The CDR3 reads CASSLGQGANYGYTF. Here the CDR3 DNA reads TGCGCCAGCAGCTTGGGACAGGGAGCTAACTATGGCTACACCTTC.

This clone appeared a single time. V usage is TRBV27 and J usage is TRBJ2-1; TRBD2 agrees at 10 bases. Losses at the gene ends were 3 bases for V and 7 bases for J; bases not matched to a gene: 9. Per germline, CDR1 MNHEY and CDR2 SMNVEV (reference sequence). The CDR3 spans 16 residues. The CDR3 is CASSFELAGRGNEQFF. The CDR3 DNA reads as TGTGCCAGCAGTTTCGAACTAGCGGGGAGGGGTAATGAGCAGTTCTTC.

The gene calls are TRBV18 and TRBJ2-1; 9 positions agree with TRBD2. The CDR3 covers 14 residues. The germline V gene has CDR1 KGHSH and CDR2 LQKENI. V shed 2 bases, J shed 8 bases, and the junction held 4 bases outside the gene matches. The CDR3 sequence: CASSPSLAGDEQFF. The CDR3 bases are TGTGCCAGCTCACCATCACTAGCGGGCGATGAGCAGTTCTTC.

The V gene is TRBV5-1, the J gene TRBJ2-1; D could derive from TRBD1 or TRBD2 (5 bases each). Trimming pared 4 bases from V and 6 bases from J, leaving 17 bases between. The germline CDR1 and CDR2 sequences are SGHRS and YFSETQ. This CDR3 region has 15 residues. This CDR3 reads CASSPPGLAGNEQFF. For the CDR3, the DNA is TGCGCCAGCAGCCCGCCGGGGCTCGCTGGCAATGAGCAGTTCTTC.

This clone was seen once. Within the sample, other DNA sequences also encode this same CDR3. The chain employs TRBV6-5 and TRBJ1-2; D possibly corresponds to TRBD1 (5 bases). Between the trimmed V and J ends, which lost 0 bases and 5 bases, there was a span of 13 bases. There are 15 residues in the CDR3. Germline V CDR1 and CDR2: MNHEY, SVGAGI. The CDR3 nucleotides are TGTGCCAGCAGTTACTCGAGGCAGGGTCTATATGGCTACACCTTC. Translated, it gives CASSYSRQGLYGYTF.

The genes are TRBV6-5 and TRBJ2-5; 9 positions match TRBD1. The CDR3 is 15 residues long. The germline CDR1 and CDR2 sequences are MNHEY and SVGAGI. After removal of 6 bases from V and 2 bases from J, the junction contained 7 bases not matched to a gene. The DNA for the CDR3 is TGTGCCAGCAGCTGGGACAGGGCTCTTCAAGAGACCCAGTACTTC. Protein: CASSWDRALQETQYF.

This chain uses TRBV3-1 (or the pseudogene TRBV3-2) with TRBJ2-3; 13 bases fit TRBD2. Germline V gives CDR1 LGHDT, CDR2 YNNKEL (reference sequence). The trim removed 7 bases at V and 4 bases at J, leaving 8 bases unmatched. The CDR3 sequence is 16 residues long. The CDR3 protein is CASTLGTSGVPDTQYF. CDR3 coding DNA: TGTGCCAGCACCCTAGGGACTAGCGGGGTCCCAGATACGCAGTATTTT.

In its sample, this clone was seen once. This rearrangement joins TRBV29-1 to TRBJ1-2, with D hard to call. Germline lookup yields CDR1 SQVTM and CDR2 ANQGSEA. Trimming stripped 0 bases from V and 9 bases from J, with 20 bases between. This CDR3 has 15 residues. The CDR3 DNA sequence: TGCAGCGTTGAAGAAACCCCCGCGAGCAGTCGACGCTACACCTTC. Protein: CSVEETPASSRRYTF.

This clone was recorded once. CDR3 sequence: CASSILQSGGYGYTF. As DNA, the CDR3 is TGTGCCAGTAGTATCCTTCAGTCGGGGGGCTATGGCTACACCTTC. V is TRBV19 and J is TRBJ1-2; tentative D call: TRBD1 (5 bases). The germline CDR1 and CDR2 sequences are LNHDA and SQIVND (reference sequence). The CDR3 runs 15 residues. Trimming left V 3 bases short and J 4 bases short, with 15 bases between.

The chain links TRBV5-6 to TRBJ1-2, with D perhaps matching TRBD1 (5 bases). The germline gives CDR1 SGHDT, CDR2 YYEEEE. The CDR3 totals 14 residues. Trimming cost V 0 bases and J 8 bases, with 14 bases left between them. DNA of the CDR3: TGTGCCAGCAGCTTGGTCTCGCCAGGGTTCGGCTACACCTTC. This sequence encodes CASSLVSPGFGYTF.

The chain carries TRBV4-1 and TRBJ2-1, with 13 nucleotides matching TRBD2. Germline V gene lookup returns CDR1 MGHRA and CDR2 YSYEKL. Trimming took 1 base from V and 3 from J; bases not matched to a gene: 6. The CDR3 runs 18 residues. CDR3 DNA: TGCGCCAGCAGCCAAGCGGAGGGACTAGCGGGAATCTACAATGAGCAGTTCTTC. It translates to CASSQAEGLAGIYNEQFF.

The gene calls are TRBV3-1 (or the pseudogene TRBV3-2) and TRBJ2-5; no firm D call. Germline loops: CDR1 LGHDT, CDR2 YNNKEL (reference sequence). Trimming shortened V by 0 bases and J by 6 bases, and 8 bases separated the two germline ends. CDR3 length: 13 residues. The CDR3 coding sequence is TGTGCCAGCAGCCAAGACCTTGGTCAGACCCAGTACTTC. It encodes CASSQDLGQTQYF.

CDR3 nucleotide sequence: TGTGCCAGCAGCCAAGATTCGAAGCGGGGCGTCTACGAGCAGTACTTC. Translation: CASSQDSKRGVYEQYF. The genes are TRBV14 and TRBJ2-7; TRBD2 matches at 7 bases. The CDR3 length is 16 residues. V was clipped by 0 bases and J by 3 bases; unmatched bases: 8. Looked up from germline, CDR1 is SGHDN and CDR2 is FVKESK.

The chain recombines TRBV29-1 with TRBJ1-1; the match to TRBD1 covers 8 bases. The germline gives CDR1 SQVTM, CDR2 ANQGSEA. With 7 bases clipped from V and 3 bases from J, the junction kept 7 bases outside the gene matches. The CDR3 consists of 13 residues. The CDR3 spells CSAGGQGYTEAFF. The CDR3, as DNA: TGCAGCGCCGGTGGACAGGGCTACACTGAAGCTTTCTTT.

The chain uses TRBV6-5 and TRBJ2-7, with D possibly called TRBD1 or TRBD2 (6 bases each). V lost 2 bases to trimming and J lost 5 bases, with 13 bases between them. The CDR3 spans 14 residues. Germline V gene data show CDR1 as MNHEY and CDR2 as SVGAGI. CDR3 in DNA: TGTGCCAGCAGTTACCGGACAGCGGGTGACGAGCAGTACTTC. Translating gives CASSYRTAGDEQYF.